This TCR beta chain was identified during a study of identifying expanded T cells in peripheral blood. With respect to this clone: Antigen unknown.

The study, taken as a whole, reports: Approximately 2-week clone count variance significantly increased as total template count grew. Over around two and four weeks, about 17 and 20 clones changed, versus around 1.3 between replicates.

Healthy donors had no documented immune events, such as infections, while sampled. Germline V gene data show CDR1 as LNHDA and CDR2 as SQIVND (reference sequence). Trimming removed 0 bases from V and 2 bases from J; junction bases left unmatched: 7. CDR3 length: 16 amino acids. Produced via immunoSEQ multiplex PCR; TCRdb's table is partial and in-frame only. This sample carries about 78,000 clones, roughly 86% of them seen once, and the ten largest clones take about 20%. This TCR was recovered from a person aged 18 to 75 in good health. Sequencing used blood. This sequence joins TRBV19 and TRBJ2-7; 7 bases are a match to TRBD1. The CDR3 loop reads CASSIEEDRSTYEQYF. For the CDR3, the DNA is TGTGCCAGTAGTATAGAGGAGGACAGGTCCACCTACGAGCAGTACTTC.